This T cell receptor (beta chain) appears in the sequencing data of a study of T cell repertoires in cytomegalovirus infection. Across the whole study: Indicated by public TCR beta signatures were CMV infection and matching HLA type. Study conclusions and caveats: Ex vivo responses were dominated by HLA-C-restricted CMV-specific TCR beta clonotypes. Based on cumulative public TCR beta family frequency, carriers of CMV plus the relevant HLA were identified.

This CDR3 is 14 amino acids long. Trimming took off 5 bases at V and 7 bases at J, with 15 bases between the two ends. The germline V gene has CDR1 SGHTA and CDR2 FQGTGA. This clonotype has a handful of counts. The antigen is undetermined. TCRdb re-called the reads with MiXCR, one entry per CDR3 protein. The table includes some 940,000 distinct CDR3 sequences, around 32% detected once. This TCR came from a human donor in good health (CMV status not recorded). Some clones in this sample may be carry-over from other donors' samples. Material: cultured CD8+ T cells from PBMCs, obtained from culture after CMV antigen stimulation. This sequence joins TRBV7-3 and TRBJ2-1, with D perhaps matching TRBD2 (7 bases). The CDR3 sequence is CASSPWGGLNEQFF. The CDR3 region has the DNA TGTGCCAGCAGCCCGTGGGGGGGGCTGAATGAGCAGTTCTTC.